There are many counts of the clone carrying this T cell receptor beta chain. Its antigen is not known. Beta-chain TCR CDR3 regions were amplified from RNA transcripts. HTBI primers served in a first-round RT-PCR, which a second-round multiplex PCR followed. TCRdb called the multiplex PCR reads again in MiXCR, with one record for every CDR3 protein. The table records approximately 540,000 distinct CDR3 sequences, less than 40% of them present only once. Clinical symptoms, serum thyroxine, TRAb, thyroid ultrasound and orbital computed tomography were relied on for diagnosis. This entry belongs to a study of Graves' ophthalmopathy and Graves' hyperthyroidism. Trimming removed 7 bases at V and 4 bases at J, with 11 bases between. Germline CDR1 is LNHDA and CDR2 is SQIVND (reference sequence). The CDR3 is 13 amino acids. Study-wide results and limits: Among thyroid clonotypes expanded above 0.001 frequency, most also appeared in blood.

The chain carries TRBV19 and TRBJ1-5; no clear D. This sequence originates from an adult man with Graves' hyperthyroidism. Sequenced: peripheral blood or thyroid tissue (not recorded which). CDR3 DNA: TGTGCCAGTATCGGGAGGGAAAATCAGCCCCAGCATTTT. As protein: CASIGRENQPQHF.